The present entry profiles one T cell receptor (beta chain) with its context. Its antigen remains unidentified. All patients picked for sequencing had shown, by flow cytometry, an expansion of CD8+CD57+ cells. The study sampled blood from patients who had received no therapy. Genomic DNA templated the TCR beta VDJ and CDR3 profiling. Using its own MiXCR run on the reads, TCRdb lists one record per CDR3 protein. This sample yields approximately 260,000 distinct CDR3 sequences, of which around 82% are seen a single time; 40% to 50% belongs to the top ten. This entry is derived from a study of CD8+CD57+ T cells in acquired aplastic anemia. Study-wide context: Quantities of DNA derived from sorted CD4+ and CD8+ cells averaged around 3 ug. Findings and caveats of the study: Statistical testing detected no significant gap in CD8+ Simpson's diversity between patients and controls. Sharing between patients and controls was observed for roughly 30 CD8+ CDR3 sequences.

The clonotype comes from a human donor with aplastic anemia. The sample was sorted CD4+, CD8+, or CD8+CD57+ T cells (not recorded which) from PBMCs.

This CDR3 is CASSLSRTGNNRADTQYF. The CDR3 region has the DNA TGTGCCAGCAGCTTATCCAGGACAGGGAACAACAGAGCTGATACGCAGTATTTT. The rearrangement uses TRBV7-8 and TRBJ2-3; 8 positions agree with TRBD1. The germline V gene encodes CDR1 SGHVS and CDR2 FQNEAQ. The CDR3 spans 18 residues. V trimming: 2 bases; J trimming: 6 bases; junction bases outside the gene matches: 16.